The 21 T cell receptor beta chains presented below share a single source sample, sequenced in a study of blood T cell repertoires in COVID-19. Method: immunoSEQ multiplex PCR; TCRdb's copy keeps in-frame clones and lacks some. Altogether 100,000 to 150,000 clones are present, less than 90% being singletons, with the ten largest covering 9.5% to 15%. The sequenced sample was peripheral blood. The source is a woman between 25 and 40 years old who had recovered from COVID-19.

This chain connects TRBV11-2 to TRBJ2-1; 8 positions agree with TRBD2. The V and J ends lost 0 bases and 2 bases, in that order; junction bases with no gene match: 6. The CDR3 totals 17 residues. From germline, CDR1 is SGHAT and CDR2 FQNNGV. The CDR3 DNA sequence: TGTGCCAGCAGCTTAGATGCTAGCGGGTACACCTACAATGAGCAGTTCTTC. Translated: CASSLDASGYTYNEQFF. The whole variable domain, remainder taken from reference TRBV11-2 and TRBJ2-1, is EAGVAQSPRYKIIEKRQSVAFWCNPISGHATLYWYQQILGQGPKLLIQFQNNGVVDDSQLPKDRFSAERLKGVDSTLKIQPAKLEDSAVYLCASSLDASGYTYNEQFFGPGTRLTVL.

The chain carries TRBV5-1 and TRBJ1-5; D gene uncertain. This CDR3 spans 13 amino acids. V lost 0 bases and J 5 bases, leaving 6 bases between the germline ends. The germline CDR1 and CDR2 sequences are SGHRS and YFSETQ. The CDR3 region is CASSLAPDQPQHF. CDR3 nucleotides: TGCGCCAGCAGCTTGGCTCCAGATCAGCCCCAGCATTTT.

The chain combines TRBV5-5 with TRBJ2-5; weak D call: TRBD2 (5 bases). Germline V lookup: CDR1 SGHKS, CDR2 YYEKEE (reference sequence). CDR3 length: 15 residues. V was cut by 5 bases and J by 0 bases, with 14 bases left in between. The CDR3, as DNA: TGTGCCAGCAGATCAAGCCTCGGGGACCAAGAGACCCAGTACTTC. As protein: CASRSSLGDQETQYF.

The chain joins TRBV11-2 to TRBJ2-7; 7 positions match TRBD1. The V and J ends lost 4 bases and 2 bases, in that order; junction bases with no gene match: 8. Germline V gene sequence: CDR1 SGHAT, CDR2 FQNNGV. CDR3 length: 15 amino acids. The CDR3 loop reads CASSSPRTGTYEQYF. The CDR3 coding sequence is TGTGCCAGCAGCTCCCCTCGGACAGGAACCTACGAGCAGTACTTC.

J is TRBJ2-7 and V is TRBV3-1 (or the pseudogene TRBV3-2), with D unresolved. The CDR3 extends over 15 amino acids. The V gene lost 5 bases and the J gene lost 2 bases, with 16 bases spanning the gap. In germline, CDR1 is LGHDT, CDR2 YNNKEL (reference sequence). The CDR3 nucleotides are TGTGCCAGCAGCAACTCGAGCACCCCACCCTACGAGCAGTACTTC. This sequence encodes CASSNSSTPPYEQYF.

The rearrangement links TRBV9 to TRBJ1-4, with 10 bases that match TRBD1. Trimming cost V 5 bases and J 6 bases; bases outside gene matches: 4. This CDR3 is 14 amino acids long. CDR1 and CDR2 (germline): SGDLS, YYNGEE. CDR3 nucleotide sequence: TGTGCCAGCAGTCTCGGGACAGGGGATGAAAAACTGTTTTTT. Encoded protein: CASSLGTGDEKLFF. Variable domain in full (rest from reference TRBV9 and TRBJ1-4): DSGVTQTPKHLITATGQRVTLRCSPRSGDLSVYWYQQSLDQGLQFLIQYYNGEERAKGNILERFSAQQFPDLHSELNLSSLELGDSALYFCASSLGTGDEKLFFGSGTQLSVL.

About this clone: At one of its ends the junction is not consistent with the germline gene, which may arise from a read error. The CDR3 loop reads CASSLAGQDNTF. CDR3 DNA sequence: TGTGCCAGCAGCTTGGCGGGACAGGACAACACATTC. The V gene is TRBV7-9, the J gene TRBJ1-2, with 8 bases that match TRBD1. CDR1 is SEHNR, CDR2 FQNEAQ, per germline (reference sequence). This CDR3 has 12 residues. The full variable domain, its missing parts supplied by reference TRBV7-9 and TRBJ1-2, is DTGVSQNPRHKITKRGQNVTFRCDPISEHNRLYWYRQTLGQGPEFLTYFQNEAQLEKSRLLSDRFSAERPKGSFSTLEIQRTEQGDSAMYLCASSLAGQDNTFGSGTRLTVV.

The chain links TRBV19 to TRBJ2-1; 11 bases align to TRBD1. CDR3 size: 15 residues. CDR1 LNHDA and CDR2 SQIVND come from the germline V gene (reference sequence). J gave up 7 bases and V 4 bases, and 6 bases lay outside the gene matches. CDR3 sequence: CASSTGQGAPNEQFF. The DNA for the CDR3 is TGTGCCAGTAGTACCGGACAGGGGGCGCCAAATGAGCAGTTCTTC.

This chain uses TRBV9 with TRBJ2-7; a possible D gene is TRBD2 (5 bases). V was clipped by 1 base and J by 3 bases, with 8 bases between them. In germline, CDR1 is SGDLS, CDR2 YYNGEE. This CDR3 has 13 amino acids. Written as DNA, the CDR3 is TGTGCCAGCAGCGTAAGCGGAGACTACGAGCAGTACTTC. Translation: CASSVSGDYEQYF.

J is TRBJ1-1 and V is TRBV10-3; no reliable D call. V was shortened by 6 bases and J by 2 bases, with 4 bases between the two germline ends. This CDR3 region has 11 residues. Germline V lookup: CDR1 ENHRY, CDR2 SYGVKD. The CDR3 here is CAISFNTEAFF. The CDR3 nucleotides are TGTGCCATCAGCTTTAACACTGAAGCTTTCTTT.

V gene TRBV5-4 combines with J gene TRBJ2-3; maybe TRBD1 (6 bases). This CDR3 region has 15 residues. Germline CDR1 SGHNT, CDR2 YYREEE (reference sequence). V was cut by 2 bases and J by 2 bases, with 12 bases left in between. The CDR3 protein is CASSFDRRNTDTQYF. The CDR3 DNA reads TGTGCCAGCAGCTTCGACAGGCGAAACACAGATACGCAGTATTTT.

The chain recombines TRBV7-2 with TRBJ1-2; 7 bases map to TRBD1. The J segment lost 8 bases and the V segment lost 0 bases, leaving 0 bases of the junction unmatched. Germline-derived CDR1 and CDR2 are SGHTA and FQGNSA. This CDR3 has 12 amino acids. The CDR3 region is CASSLAGGGYTF. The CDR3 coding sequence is TGTGCCAGCAGCTTAGCAGGGGGCGGCTACACCTTC.

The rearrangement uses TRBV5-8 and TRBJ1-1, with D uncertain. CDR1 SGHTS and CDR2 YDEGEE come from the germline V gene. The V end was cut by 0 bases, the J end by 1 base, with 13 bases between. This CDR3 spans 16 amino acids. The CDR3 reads CASSLETGLANTEAFF. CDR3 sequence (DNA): TGTGCCAGCAGCTTGGAAACGGGTCTGGCGAACACTGAAGCTTTCTTT.

CDR3 protein: CASSPPTVQETQYF. The CDR3 DNA reads TGTGCCAGCTCACCACCCACAGTTCAAGAGACCCAGTACTTC. The gene calls are TRBV18 and TRBJ2-5; D gene uncertain. Germline CDR1 KGHSH, CDR2 LQKENI. The CDR3 is 14 amino acids. V was cut by 0 bases and J by 2 bases, with 7 bases left in between.

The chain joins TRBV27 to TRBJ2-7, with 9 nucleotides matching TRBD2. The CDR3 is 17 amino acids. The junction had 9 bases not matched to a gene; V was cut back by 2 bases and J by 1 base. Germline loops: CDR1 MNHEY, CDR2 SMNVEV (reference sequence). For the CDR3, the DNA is TGTGCCAGCAGTTTAACGCTAGCGGGACAAAGGTCCTACGAGCAGTACTTC. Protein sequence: CASSLTLAGQRSYEQYF.

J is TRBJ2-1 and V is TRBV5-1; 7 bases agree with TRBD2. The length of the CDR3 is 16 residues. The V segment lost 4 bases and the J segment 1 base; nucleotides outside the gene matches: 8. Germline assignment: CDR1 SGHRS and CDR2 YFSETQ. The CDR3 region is CASSGASGDSYNEQFF. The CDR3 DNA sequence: TGCGCCAGCAGCGGGGCTAGCGGAGATTCCTACAATGAGCAGTTCTTC.

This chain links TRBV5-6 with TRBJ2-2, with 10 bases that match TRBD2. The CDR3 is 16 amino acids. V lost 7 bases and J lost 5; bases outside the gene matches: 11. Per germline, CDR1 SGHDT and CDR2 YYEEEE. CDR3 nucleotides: TGTGCCAGCGGAGTTTTTCTAGCGGGAGCTACCGGGGAGCTGTTTTTT. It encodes CASGVFLAGATGELFF.

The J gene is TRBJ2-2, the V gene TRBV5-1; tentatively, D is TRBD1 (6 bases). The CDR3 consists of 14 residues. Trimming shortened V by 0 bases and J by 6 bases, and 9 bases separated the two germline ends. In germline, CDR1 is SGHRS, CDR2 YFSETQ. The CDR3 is CASSLDGTPGELFF. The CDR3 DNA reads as TGCGCCAGCAGCTTGGACGGGACACCCGGGGAGCTGTTTTTT.

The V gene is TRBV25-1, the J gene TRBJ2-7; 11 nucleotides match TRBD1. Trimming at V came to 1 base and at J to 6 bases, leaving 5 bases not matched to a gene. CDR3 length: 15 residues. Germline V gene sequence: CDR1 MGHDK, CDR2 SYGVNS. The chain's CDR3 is CASSEFRTGGAEQYF. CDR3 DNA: TGTGCCAGCAGTGAATTCAGGACAGGGGGCGCCGAGCAGTACTTC.

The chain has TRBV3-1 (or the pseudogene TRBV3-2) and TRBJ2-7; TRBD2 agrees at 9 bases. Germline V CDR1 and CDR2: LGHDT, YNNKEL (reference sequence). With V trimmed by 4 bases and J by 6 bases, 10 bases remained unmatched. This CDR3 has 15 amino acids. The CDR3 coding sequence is TGTGCCAGCAGCCTGAACACCGGGACTAGCCGCGAGCAGTACTTC. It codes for CASSLNTGTSREQYF.

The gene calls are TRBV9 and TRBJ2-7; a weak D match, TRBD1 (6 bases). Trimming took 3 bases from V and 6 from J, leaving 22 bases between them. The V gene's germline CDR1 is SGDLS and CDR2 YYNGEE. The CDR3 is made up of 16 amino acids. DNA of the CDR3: TGTGCCAGCAGCGGAGAGGTGGACAGTTCCATCTTCGAGCAGTACTTC. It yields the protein CASSGEVDSSIFEQYF.